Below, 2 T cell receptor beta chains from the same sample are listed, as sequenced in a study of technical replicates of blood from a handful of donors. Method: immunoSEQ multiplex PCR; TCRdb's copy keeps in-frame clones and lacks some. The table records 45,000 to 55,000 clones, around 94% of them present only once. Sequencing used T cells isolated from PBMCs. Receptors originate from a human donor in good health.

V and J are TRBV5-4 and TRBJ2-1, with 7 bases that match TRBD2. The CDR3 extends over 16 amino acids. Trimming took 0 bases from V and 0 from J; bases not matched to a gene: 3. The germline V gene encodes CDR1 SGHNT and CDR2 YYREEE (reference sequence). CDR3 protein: CASSLGEGSSYNEQFF. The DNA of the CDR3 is TGTGCCAGCAGCTTGGGGGAGGGGAGCTCCTACAATGAGCAGTTCTTC.

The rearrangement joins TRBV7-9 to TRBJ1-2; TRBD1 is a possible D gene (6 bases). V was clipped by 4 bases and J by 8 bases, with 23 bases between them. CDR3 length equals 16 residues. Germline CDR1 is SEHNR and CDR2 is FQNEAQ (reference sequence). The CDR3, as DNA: TGTGCCAGCAGCTCCGTCCCCGTACAGGGATCGGCGGGCTACACCTTC. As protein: CASSSVPVQGSAGYTF. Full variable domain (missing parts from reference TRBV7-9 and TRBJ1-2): DTGVSQNPRHKITKRGQNVTFRCDPISEHNRLYWYRQTLGQGPEFLTYFQNEAQLEKSRLLSDRFSAERPKGSFSTLEIQRTEQGDSAMYLCASSSVPVQGSAGYTFGSGTRLTVV.